Sequencing of this T cell receptor (beta chain) was carried out in a study of T cells after yellow fever vaccination. Study details: Fractions of low cell number were prepared using SMART-Seq v4 Ultra Low Input. Whole-study results and caveats: Some clonotypes were seen in both the CD4 and the CD8 compartments. These made up a small share and likely arose from convergent recombination. Booster sampling recovered most clones from primary vaccination (roughly 96% CD4, 88% CD8).

Template-switching 5'RACE yielded the TCR cDNA; a universal primer site and UMIs were added in the process. TCRdb itself ran the 5' RACE reads through MiXCR, one entry per CDR3 protein. The sample yields about 330,000 distinct CDR3 sequences, over 3.5% seen once. Trimming left V 0 bases short and J 6 bases short, with 12 bases between. The CDR3 is 15 amino acids. Germline-derived CDR1 and CDR2 are LGHNA and YSLEER. This clonotype was counted at least ten times. Antigen unknown. Material: PBMCs, obtained 5 days after the yellow fever booster vaccination. This receptor was identified in a young man who received the YFV17D yellow fever vaccine. The gene calls are TRBV4-3 and TRBJ2-1; D is possibly TRBD2 (6 bases). The CDR3 here is CASSQEAGSTNEQFF. For the CDR3, the DNA is TGCGCCAGCAGCCAAGAGGCGGGGTCCACCAATGAGCAGTTCTTC.